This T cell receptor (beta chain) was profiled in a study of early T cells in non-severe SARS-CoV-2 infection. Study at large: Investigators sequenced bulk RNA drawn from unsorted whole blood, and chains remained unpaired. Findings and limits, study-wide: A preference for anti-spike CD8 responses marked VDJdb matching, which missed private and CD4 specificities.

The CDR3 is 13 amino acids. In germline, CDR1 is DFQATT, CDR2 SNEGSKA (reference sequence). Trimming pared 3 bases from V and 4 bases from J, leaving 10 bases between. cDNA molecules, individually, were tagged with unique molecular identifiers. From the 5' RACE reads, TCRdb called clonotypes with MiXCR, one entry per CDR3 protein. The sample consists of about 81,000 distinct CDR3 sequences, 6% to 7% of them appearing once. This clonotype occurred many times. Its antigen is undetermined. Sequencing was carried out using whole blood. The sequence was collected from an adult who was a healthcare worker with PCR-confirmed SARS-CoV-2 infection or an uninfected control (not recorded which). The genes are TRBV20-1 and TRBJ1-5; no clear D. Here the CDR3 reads CSASADTNQPQHF. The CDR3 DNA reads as TGCAGTGCTAGCGCCGACACGAATCAGCCCCAGCATTTT.